These T cell receptor beta chains were read from a single sample in a study of technical replicates of blood from a handful of donors. Here immunoSEQ multiplex PCR was the method, and the copy in TCRdb shows in-frame clones only, minus some. In the table there are 65,000 to 90,000 clones, roughly 93% of which are singletons. The sequenced sample consisted of T cells isolated from PBMCs. The receptor source for this set is a human donor in good health. Each CDR3 is given with its conserved first and last residue. The D gene is left open where the match is weak.

v_call,d_call,j_call,cdr3_aa,cdr3_nt
TRBV7-3,NA,TRBJ1-1,CASSPQVNTEAFF,TGTGCCAGCAGCCCACAGGTAAACACTGAAGCTTTCTTT
TRBV30,NA,TRBJ2-7,CASTYGESYEQYF,TGTGCCTCGACGTACGGAGAATCCTACGAGCAGTACTTC
TRBV4-3,NA,TRBJ2-7,CASSQGAGGHFTYEQYF,TGCGCCAGCAGCCAAGGGGCCGGGGGGCACTTTACCTACGAGCAGTACTTC
TRBV29-1,TRBD2,TRBJ2-1,CSAYSGTSVRQSSYNEQFF,TGCAGCGCCTACTCCGGGACTAGCGTACGGCAGAGCTCCTACAATGAGCAGTTCTTC
TRBV7-3,NA,TRBJ1-1,CASSLGGIRVEAFF,TGTGCCAGCAGCTTAGGAGGGATACGGGTAGAAGCTTTCTTT
TRBV30,NA,TRBJ2-7,CAWSFLVDEQYF,TGTGCCTGGAGCTTTCTAGTTGACGAGCAGTACTTC
TRBV7-3,TRBD2,TRBJ2-1,CASSLVRTSGRNEQFF,TGTGCCAGCAGCTTAGTAAGGACTAGCGGGAGGAATGAGCAGTTCTTC
TRBV13,TRBD2,TRBJ2-1,CASSLGTAGGTYNEQFF,TGTGCCAGCAGCTTAGGCACAGCGGGAGGGACGTACAATGAGCAGTTCTTC
TRBV5-1,NA,TRBJ1-1,CASTTRGNTEAFF,TGCGCCAGCACCACCCGGGGGAACACTGAAGCTTTCTTT
TRBV25-1,NA,TRBJ1-3,CASGDNLRTSGNTIYF,TGTGCCAGCGGGGACAACCTCCGAACCTCTGGAAACACCATATATTTT
TRBV14,TRBD1,TRBJ1-2,CASSLRQGGNYGYTF,TGTGCCAGCAGCCTACGACAGGGGGGTAACTATGGCTACACCTTC
TRBV2,NA,TRBJ2-7,CANSESASFHEQYF,TGTGCCAACAGTGAATCCGCTAGTTTCCACGAGCAGTACTTC
TRBV7-2,NA,TRBJ2-7,CASSSPGQSSYEQYF,TGTGCCAGCAGCTCACCGGGTCAGAGCTCCTACGAGCAGTACTTC
TRBV6-1,TRBD2,TRBJ2-5,CASSANPSGRKETQYF,TGTGCCAGCAGTGCTAACCCTAGCGGGAGAAAGGAGACCCAGTACTTC
TRBV6-4,NA,TRBJ2-3,CASSDVGTDTQYF,TGTGCCAGCAGTGACGTCGGCACAGATACGCAGTATTTT
TRBV6-5,NA,TRBJ1-1,CASSLGQIYTEAFF,TGTGCCAGCAGCCTAGGACAGATTTACACTGAAGCTTTCTTT
TRBV30,NA,TRBJ1-2,CAWLPGFSPGYTF,TGTGCCTGGTTGCCGGGGTTCAGTCCTGGCTACACCTTC
TRBV9,TRBD2,TRBJ2-7,CASSDPLAGGPKEQYF,TGTGCCAGCAGCGACCCCCTAGCGGGAGGGCCTAAAGAGCAGTACTTC